The 5 T cell receptor beta chains in this list originate from one sample, sequenced in a study of blood T cell repertoires in COVID-19. Some clones are missing from TCRdb's copy, which holds only in-frame ones; the method was immunoSEQ multiplex PCR. The sample comprises about 90,000 clones, about 81% of which are singletons, and around 13% rests with the top ten. The material sequenced was peripheral blood. The receptors here all came from a human donor in a cohort sampled during active COVID-19.

The rearrangement uses TRBV5-4 and TRBJ1-4, with 10 bases fitting TRBD1. CDR3 length: 16 amino acids. The germline gives CDR1 SGHNT, CDR2 YYREEE (reference sequence). Trimming removed 4 bases from V and 7 bases from J; junction bases left unmatched: 10. This chain's CDR3 is CASSTRQGAGGEKLFF. The CDR3 DNA sequence: TGTGCCAGCAGCACACGACAGGGGGCAGGTGGTGAAAAACTGTTTTTT.

The rearrangement joins TRBV5-1 to TRBJ2-3, with TRBD1 identical over 7 bases. V gave up 0 bases and J gave up 4 bases; unmatched junction bases: 8. The CDR3 loop spans 16 amino acids. Looked up from germline, CDR1 is SGHRS and CDR2 is YFSETQ. The chain's CDR3 is CASSLGRQGGSDTQYF. For the CDR3, the DNA is TGCGCCAGCAGCTTGGGGAGACAGGGTGGATCAGATACGCAGTATTTT.

The chain employs TRBV5-1 and TRBJ2-2; D is unclear. The CDR3 consists of 15 residues. The ends were cut back, 0 bases at V and 1 base at J, with 7 bases in the middle. Germline V gene lookup returns CDR1 SGHRS and CDR2 YFSETQ. CDR3 residues: CASSLERRNTGELFF. As DNA, the CDR3 is TGCGCCAGCAGCTTGGAGCGACGGAACACCGGGGAGCTGTTTTTT.

J is TRBJ2-7 and V is TRBV5-1; D is unresolved. V was clipped by 4 bases and J by 1 base, with 9 bases between them. Germline CDR1 and CDR2: SGHRS and YFSETQ. The CDR3 sequence is 13 residues long. The CDR3 DNA sequence: TGCGCCAGCAGCGCGAGTTTTTCCTACGAGCAGTACTTC. It is translated as CASSASFSYEQYF.

V usage is TRBV2 and J usage is TRBJ1-2, with D uncertain. The CDR3 spans 11 residues. V lost 9 bases and J lost 13, with 18 bases in between. CDR1 and CDR2 from the germline V gene are SNHLY and FYNNEI. This CDR3 is CASDWKPPGTF. The CDR3 nucleotides are TGTGCCAGTGATTGGAAGCCCCCGGGCACCTTC.